The clone carrying this T cell receptor beta chain came up once. Germline V gives CDR1 SQVTM, CDR2 ANQGSEA. This CDR3 is built from 13 residues. Deletions cut 4 bases from V and 6 bases from J, with 10 bases between. The method was immunoSEQ multiplex PCR; TCRdb's version includes in-frame clones alone and lacks a portion of them. The sample has about 36,000 clones, 93% seen once. The data are from a study of T cell changes during pregnancy in multiple sclerosis. V usage is TRBV29-1 and J usage is TRBJ1-6, with a possible D match to TRBD1 (6 bases). The TCR sequence derives from a female donor with multiple sclerosis, enrolled in a pregnancy study. The sample here was CD4+ T cells from peripheral blood mononuclear cells, taken in the first trimester of pregnancy. The CDR3 sequence: CSVGDTGNSPLHF. DNA for the CDR3: TGCAGCGTTGGGGACACGGGTAATTCACCCCTCCACTTT.